A single sample is the source of the 25 T cell receptor beta chains below, sequenced in a study of cytomegalovirus exposure and HLA in healthy donors. PCR amplification relied on 60 Vbeta primers (plus 13 Jbeta primers). The protocol was immunoSEQ multiplex PCR, while the TCRdb copy is restricted to in-frame clones and leaves out a portion. The sample records some 150,000 clones, roughly 80% being singletons. The sample taken for sequencing was PBMCs. Receptor source: a woman aged 25 to 45 in good health and CMV-seropositive.

The chain employs TRBV29-1 and TRBJ2-1, with TRBD1 identical over 7 bases. Germline values: CDR1 SQVTM, CDR2 ANQGSEA. The CDR3 has 14 residues. With 7 bases clipped from V and 0 bases from J, the junction kept 6 bases outside the gene matches. CDR3 residues: CSAPQGSSYNEQFF. DNA for the CDR3: TGCAGCGCCCCACAGGGGTCCTCCTACAATGAGCAGTTCTTC.

The chain has TRBV5-1 and TRBJ1-5; D uncertain. This CDR3 is built from 15 residues. The V gene's germline CDR1 is SGHRS and CDR2 YFSETQ. The V end was cut by 3 bases, the J end by 4 bases, with 14 bases between. CDR3 nucleotide sequence: TGCGCCAGCAGCTCGGACGGGATTCCGAATCAGCCCCAGCATTTT. Protein sequence: CASSSDGIPNQPQHF.

The chain joins TRBV2 to TRBJ1-2; the match to TRBD1 covers 9 bases. J lost 0 bases, V lost 3 bases, and 14 bases had no gene match. The CDR3 is 19 residues long. In germline, CDR1 is SNHLY, CDR2 FYNNEI. CDR3 in DNA: TGTGCCAGCAGTGACCGGGACAGGGCGCGTCTGACCCCTAACTATGGCTACACCTTC. Translated: CASSDRDRARLTPNYGYTF.

The chain has TRBV12-2 and TRBJ2-7; the table names TRBD2, a call not compared with the DNA. TRBV12-2 is deemed a pseudogene. The length of the CDR3 is 14 residues. CDR3 nucleotide sequence: TGTGCAAGTCGTTCTCCGGTCCCTTCCTACGAGCAGTACTTC. Its translation is CASRSPVPSYEQYF.

This clone was found once. CDR3 DNA sequence: TGTGCCAGTAGTATAGGGGGCGCTGACTATGGCTACACCTTC. Translation: CASSIGGADYGYTF. This chain links TRBV19 with TRBJ1-2; TRBD1 is a possible D gene (5 bases). V was shortened by 1 base and J by 3 bases, with 9 bases between the two germline ends. The CDR3 consists of 14 residues. The germline gives CDR1 LNHDA, CDR2 SQIVND (reference sequence).

The chain employs TRBV18 and TRBJ2-1, with unresolved D. V dropped 0 bases and J dropped 5 bases, with 14 bases sitting between them. The germline V gene has CDR1 KGHSH and CDR2 LQKENI. The CDR3 loop spans 16 amino acids. CDR3 loop: CASSPPYLGANNEQFF. CDR3 DNA: TGTGCCAGCTCACCACCGTACTTAGGAGCGAACAATGAGCAGTTCTTC.

The V gene is TRBV6-1, the J gene TRBJ1-1; 9 bases line up with TRBD1. CDR1 and CDR2 from the germline V gene are MNHNS and SASEGT. Unmatched junction bases numbered 10, after V lost 5 bases and J lost 6 bases. The CDR3 has 15 amino acids. The CDR3 bases are TGTGCCAGCAGTCCCCCTCGGGGGACAGGGTCTGAAGCTTTCTTT. It translates to CASSPPRGTGSEAFF.

The chain carries TRBV19 and TRBJ1-5, with D perhaps TRBD1 (6 bases). V lost 3 bases, J lost 2 bases, and 17 bases lay in between. The CDR3 contains 17 residues. Germline V gives CDR1 LNHDA, CDR2 SQIVND (reference sequence). In DNA, the CDR3 is TGTGCCAGTAGTATGGCTTCACAGGGCCGAGGCAATCAGCCCCAGCATTTT. It is translated as CASSMASQGRGNQPQHF.

There are many counts of this clone. This sequence joins TRBV7-9 and TRBJ1-5; no clear D gene. Germline values: CDR1 SEHNR, CDR2 FQNEAQ (reference sequence). V was pared by 0 bases and J by 7 bases, with 7 bases between. This CDR3 spans 13 amino acids. Written as DNA, the CDR3 is TGTGCCAGCAGCTTAGCCCCATTCCAGCCCCAGCATTTT. Translating gives CASSLAPFQPQHF. The complete variable domain, with remaining parts taken from reference TRBV7-9 and TRBJ1-5, reads DTGVSQNPRHKITKRGQNVTFRCDPISEHNRLYWYRQTLGQGPEFLTYFQNEAQLEKSRLLSDRFSAERPKGSFSTLEIQRTEQGDSAMYLCASSLAPFQPQHFGDGTRLSIL.

The V and J genes are TRBV5-1 and TRBJ2-1; the match to TRBD2 covers 9 bases. V was pared by 1 base and J by 6 bases, with 5 bases of the junction left unmatched. Germline V gene lookup returns CDR1 SGHRS and CDR2 YFSETQ. The CDR3 has 15 residues. CDR3 loop: CASSLRRGGLNEQFF. CDR3 in DNA: TGCGCCAGCAGCTTGAGGCGGGGGGGCCTCAATGAGCAGTTCTTC.

This chain joins TRBV4-2 and TRBJ2-1; D is uncertain. The V end was cut by 0 bases, the J end by 4 bases, with 16 bases between. Germline V CDR1 and CDR2: LGHNA, YNFKEQ. The CDR3 is made up of 17 amino acids. This chain's CDR3 is CASSQDPLRLPYNEQFF. CDR3 in DNA: TGTGCCAGCAGCCAAGATCCATTAAGACTTCCGTACAATGAGCAGTTCTTC.

Written as DNA, the CDR3 is TGTGCCAGCAGCTCACATTTGGAGACCCAGTACTTC. Translated: CASSSHLETQYF. The V and J genes are TRBV7-9 and TRBJ2-5; D not resolved. The V end lost 4 bases, the J end lost 5 bases, and 8 bases lay between the germline ends. This CDR3 spans 12 amino acids. Germline V CDR1 and CDR2: SEHNR, FQNEAQ (reference sequence).

The chain carries TRBV4-2 and TRBJ2-5; TRBD2 agrees at 11 bases. The ends lost 0 bases at V and 8 bases at J; junction bases unmatched: 8. Germline loops: CDR1 LGHNA, CDR2 YNFKEQ. The CDR3 extends over 16 amino acids. CDR3 residues: CASSQDLAGGVVTQYF. The CDR3 coding sequence is TGTGCCAGCAGCCAAGACCTAGCGGGGGGCGTAGTAACCCAGTACTTC.

The rearrangement joins TRBV25-1 to TRBJ2-7; 8 bases match TRBD1. CDR3 length equals 16 residues. Trimming removed 4 bases from V and 9 bases from J; junction bases left unmatched: 17. Germline CDR1 and CDR2: MGHDK and SYGVNS. CDR3 protein: CASSADRASSNKRQYF. CDR3 sequence (DNA): TGTGCCAGCAGTGCGGACAGGGCCTCTTCAAATAAGAGGCAGTACTTC.

The chain couples TRBV6-6 to TRBJ2-7, with D possibly TRBD1 on 6 matching bases. Germline CDR1 reads MNHNY; CDR2 reads SVGAGI (reference sequence). Trimming removed 5 bases from V and 6 bases from J, with 20 bases in between. This CDR3 contains 15 residues. CDR3 region: CASSVSRTGILEQYF. In DNA form, the CDR3 reads TGTGCCAGCAGTGTCTCAAGAACAGGGATTCTCGAGCAGTACTTC.

This clone was counted a few times. The V gene is TRBV21-1, the J gene TRBJ2-2; whether TRBD1, the table's D call, matches the DNA was not checked. TRBV21-1 is a pseudogene. This CDR3 has 15 residues. The CDR3 spells CASSKTQENTGELFF. DNA for the CDR3: TGTGCCAGCAGCAAGACCCAGGAAAACACCGGGGAGCTGTTTTTT.

This sequence joins TRBV9 and TRBJ2-7; D remains unclear. Germline values: CDR1 SGDLS, CDR2 YYNGEE. The V end lost 2 bases, the J end lost 6 bases, and 12 bases lay between the germline ends. The CDR3 has 13 residues. The CDR3 loop is CASSVRTVGEQYF. The CDR3 bases are TGTGCCAGCAGCGTCAGAACAGTCGGCGAGCAGTACTTC. The entire variable domain, with the rest obtained from reference TRBV9 and TRBJ2-7, is as follows: DSGVTQTPKHLITATGQRVTLRCSPRSGDLSVYWYQQSLDQGLQFLIQYYNGEERAKGNILERFSAQQFPDLHSELNLSSLELGDSALYFCASSVRTVGEQYFGPGTRLTVT.

The gene calls are TRBV5-4 and TRBJ1-3, with D unresolved. The germline V gene encodes CDR1 SGHNT and CDR2 YYREEE (reference sequence). V lost 4 bases to trimming and J lost 1 base, with 9 bases between them. This CDR3 comprises 14 residues. The CDR3 sequence is CASSGPGSGNTIYF. CDR3 bases: TGTGCCAGCAGCGGCCCGGGATCTGGAAACACCATATATTTT.

The J gene is TRBJ2-7, the V gene TRBV5-6, with D possibly being TRBD1 (5 bases). CDR3 length: 14 amino acids. Germline V lookup: CDR1 SGHDT, CDR2 YYEEEE. V was clipped by 0 bases and J by 2 bases, with 9 bases between them. Here the CDR3 reads CASSLGAGTYEQYF. CDR3 DNA: TGTGCCAGCAGCTTGGGGGCAGGGACCTACGAGCAGTACTTC.

This chain connects TRBV2 to TRBJ1-2, with D perhaps TRBD1 (6 bases). This CDR3 has 13 residues. Germline CDR1 is SNHLY and CDR2 is FYNNEI. V was trimmed by 8 bases and J by 4 bases, leaving 14 bases between them. The CDR3 region is CASVGQRGYGYTF. CDR3 nucleotides: TGTGCCAGCGTGGGACAAAGAGGCTATGGCTACACCTTC. The whole variable domain, remainder taken from reference TRBV2 and TRBJ1-2, is EPEVTQTPSHQVTQMGQEVILRCVPISNHLYFYWYRQILGQKVEFLVSFYNNEISEKSEIFDDQFSVERPDGSNFTLKIRSTKLEDSAMYFCASVGQRGYGYTFGSGTRLTVV.

The V call is TRBV4-2, the J call TRBJ2-3, with 7 bases identical to TRBD2. Germline V CDR1 and CDR2: LGHNA, YNFKEQ. With 0 bases clipped from V and 1 base from J, the junction kept 7 bases outside the gene matches. This CDR3 region has 17 residues. The CDR3 region is CASSQDRTSDGTDTQYF. Written as DNA, the CDR3 is TGTGCCAGCAGCCAAGATAGGACTAGTGACGGCACAGATACGCAGTATTTT.

The rearrangement uses TRBV27 and TRBJ2-7; 13 nucleotides align to TRBD2. The CDR3 is 17 amino acids. Trimming took 2 bases from V and 0 from J; bases not matched to a gene: 4. Per germline, CDR1 MNHEY and CDR2 SMNVEV (reference sequence). The CDR3 sequence is CASSLTSGGAFSYEQYF. CDR3 sequence (DNA): TGTGCCAGCAGTTTAACTAGCGGGGGGGCTTTCTCCTACGAGCAGTACTTC.

This clone has just one count. This sequence joins TRBV5-1 and TRBJ1-2; maybe TRBD1 (5 bases). There are 13 residues in the CDR3. Germline V CDR1 and CDR2: SGHRS, YFSETQ. The germline V and J ends were trimmed by 4 bases and 4 bases, with 11 bases remaining between them. CDR3 DNA: TGCGCCAGCAGCGCACAGGTCCGCTATGGCTACACCTTC. Translation gives CASSAQVRYGYTF.

The chain combines TRBV28 with TRBJ1-1; D unclear. CDR1 and CDR2 (germline): MDHEN, SYDVKM. Deletions cut 2 bases from V and 0 bases from J, with 10 bases between. This CDR3 is 15 amino acids long. In nucleotides, the CDR3 is TGTGCCAGCAGTTTACCCCTCCAGATGAACACTGAAGCTTTCTTT. Residues: CASSLPLQMNTEAFF. The whole variable domain, filled in from reference TRBV28 and TRBJ1-1, reads DVKVTQSSRYLVKRTGEKVFLECVQDMDHENMFWYRQDPGLGLRLIYFSYDVKMKEKGDIPEGYSVSREKKERFSLILESASTNQTSMYLCASSLPLQMNTEAFFGQGTRLTVV.

This clone was observed a few times. V and J are TRBV30 and TRBJ1-2; D possibly corresponds to TRBD1 (5 bases). Germline-derived CDR1 and CDR2 are GTSNPN and SVGIG (reference sequence). The CDR3 length is 11 residues. CDR3 nucleotide sequence: TGTGCAGGGGAAGAAAACTATGGCTACACCTTC. Encoded protein: CAGEENYGYTF.